This is a list of T cell receptor beta chains from one sample in a study of shared clonotypes between healthy human individuals. TCRdb keeps only in-frame clones here, not all; method: immunoSEQ multiplex PCR. The table shows fewer than 1.4 million clones, with approximately 78% occurring only once. The specimen was memory CD4+ T cells from PBMCs. The receptor source for this set is a man aged 18 to 35 in good health. Some clones in this sample may be carry-over from other donors' samples. CDR3s include the opening cysteine and the closing phenylalanine or tryptophan. The D gene is left open where the match is weak. Some rows have no size entry. The others give once, few or many, or a class for an expanded clone.

>TRBJ1-2|TRBV30|NA|NA
TGTGCCTGGACAGAGGTGGACCAGTACGGCTACACCTTC
CAWTEVDQYGYTF
>TRBJ2-5|TRBV28|once|TRBD2
TGTGCCAGCAGTTCGACGCCACCGACTAGCGCCCGAACGCAAGAGACCCAGTACTTC
CASSSTPPTSARTQETQYF
>TRBJ1-2|TRBV25-1|NA|NA
TGTGCCAGCAGTGAATATAGGGGGGCCGAGGAAAAGGGCTACACCTTC
CASSEYRGAEEKGYTF
>TRBJ1-3|TRBV11-2|NA|TRBD1
TGTGCCAGCAGCCCGCGACAGGGGGGCTCTGGAAACACCATATATTTT
CASSPRQGGSGNTIYF
>TRBJ1-3|TRBV21-1|NA|NA
TGTGCCAGCAGCATCCGACAGGGGGAATCTGGAAACACCATATATTTT
CASSIRQGESGNTIYF
>TRBJ1-2|TRBV6-6|NA|TRBD1
TGTGCCAGCAGTCAACGGACAGGGGGAATCGGTGGCTACACCTTC
CASSQRTGGIGGYTF
>TRBJ2-1|TRBV6-5|NA|TRBD1
TGTGCCAGCAGTTCCGAACAGGGGGGCTTTTACAATGAGCAGTTCTTC
CASSSEQGGFYNEQFF
>TRBJ1-2|TRBV7-8|NA|NA
TGTGCCAGCAGCTCAAGCGGGCAGGGGAACTATGGCTACACCTTC
CASSSSGQGNYGYTF
>TRBJ2-3|TRBV6-1|NA|NA
TGTGCCAGCAGTGAAACCGCTGGTGGAGGTAGAGATACGCAGTATTTT
CASSETAGGGRDTQYF
>TRBJ2-7|TRBV11-2|NA|TRBD1
TGTGCCAGCAGCTCGGACAGGGGGAAACTTTACGAGCAGTACTTC
CASSSDRGKLYEQYF
>TRBJ2-5|TRBV7-3|NA|TRBD2
TGTGCCAGCAGCCTCGAGGGGAGGGGCGGGGAGACCCAGTACTTC
CASSLEGRGGETQYF
>TRBJ1-2|TRBV18|NA|TRBD1
TGTGCCAGCTCACCCTCCGGGACAGGGGTGTATGGCTACACCTTC
CASSPSGTGVYGYTF
>TRBJ1-1|TRBV15|NA|NA
TGTGCCACCAGCAGAGCTAGCGGGAACACTGAAGCTTTCTTT
CATSRASGNTEAFF
>TRBJ1-1|TRBV11-2|many|NA
TGTGCCAGCAGCCCAATTTCCGGGGTCAACACTGAAGCTTTCTTT
CASSPISGVNTEAFF
>TRBJ2-2|TRBV27|NA|TRBD2
TGTGCCAGCAGTCCACTCGGGACTACTCACGGGGAGCTGTTTTTT
CASSPLGTTHGELFF
>TRBJ2-5|TRBV5-6|NA|TRBD2
TGTGCCAGCAGCTTGGAAGCGCGGGAGGGCCTGTTTCAAGAGACCCAGTACTTC
CASSLEAREGLFQETQYF
>TRBJ2-1|TRBV5-4|NA|NA
TGTGCCAGCAGCTTGGCCTTGTCCGCCGCCGGTAATGAGCAGTTCTTC
CASSLALSAAGNEQFF
>TRBJ2-7|TRBV5-1|NA|TRBD1
TGCGCCAGCAGCAGCCGGGACAGGAAATACCAAATCTCCTACGAGCAGTACTTC
CASSSRDRKYQISYEQYF
>TRBJ2-3|TRBV11-2|NA|NA
TGTGCCAGCAGCTTAGCTCTCGGGCAGGGGACGCAGTATTTT
CASSLALGQGTQYF
>TRBJ1-2|TRBV28|few|NA
TGTGGCGCGGGGAGAGCTAACTATGGCTACACCTTC
CGAGRANYGYTF
>TRBJ2-6|TRBV6-6|NA|NA
TGTGCCAGCAGTTACTCCTACTCTGGGGCCAACGTCCTGACTTTC
CASSYSYSGANVLTF
>TRBJ2-1|TRBV5-1|NA|NA
TGCGCCAGCACCCTTGGAGTATTTGAGGGGACGAATGAGCAGTTCTTC
CASTLGVFEGTNEQFF